Below, 11 T cell receptor beta chains from the same sample are listed, as sequenced in a study of T-cell memory formation after mild COVID-19. Via MiXCR, TCRdb re-called the 5' RACE reads, giving one row per CDR3 protein. This sample has around 340,000 distinct CDR3 sequences; approximately 13% occur once, and the top ten carry roughly 23%. Source material: PBMCs or a T cell subset sorted from them (not recorded which). The receptor set was obtained from a man aged 18 to 29 who had mild COVID-19 (a few samples of this study predate the infection). Cell type and time point are not known.

As regards this clonotype: The junction does not match germline at one end; this may be a read error. V usage is TRBV11-2 and J usage is TRBJ2-3; D possibly uses TRBD1 or TRBD2 (5 bases each). CDR1 is SGHAT, CDR2 FQNNGV, per germline. The CDR3 is 15 amino acids. CDR3 in DNA: TGTGCCAGAAGCTTAGGGGTGGGACGGGCAGATACGCAGTATTTT. Its translation: CARSLGVGRADTQYF.

The rearrangement links TRBV7-9 to TRBJ2-5, with 8 bases lining up with TRBD2. Losses at the gene ends were 5 bases for V and 5 bases for J; bases not matched to a gene: 10. The CDR3 totals 15 residues. Germline values: CDR1 SEHNR, CDR2 FQNEAQ (reference sequence). CDR3 protein: CASSIRTSSLETQYF. The CDR3 DNA is TGTGCCAGCAGCATCCGGACTAGCAGTCTGGAGACCCAGTACTTC.

This clonotype was seen ten or more times. The chain employs TRBV7-2 and TRBJ2-1; D might be TRBD1 or TRBD2, each matching 5 bases. V shed 1 base and J shed 14 bases, with 12 bases lying between them. The CDR3 runs to 12 residues. Germline V CDR1 and CDR2: SGHTA, FQGNSA. CDR3: CASSLGGREEFF. The CDR3 DNA follows: TGTGCCAGCAGCTTAGGGGGGAGAGAAGAGTTCTTC.

This clonotype was counted ten times or more. The V gene is TRBV12-3 or TRBV12-4, the J gene TRBJ2-7; 9 bases line up with TRBD1. J lost 6 bases, V lost 5 bases, and 8 bases had no gene match. This CDR3 is 14 amino acids long. The CDR3, as DNA: TGTGCCAGCAGTCTCCGGGACAGGGTCCCCGAGCAGTACTTC. Protein product: CASSLRDRVPEQYF.

This clonotype was found a few times. This chain connects TRBV9 to TRBJ1-1; D remains ambiguous. Germline-derived CDR1 and CDR2 are SGDLS and YYNGEE. The CDR3 is 14 residues long. Trimming removed 0 bases from V and 1 base from J, with 7 bases in between. For the CDR3, the DNA is TGTGCCAGCAGCGTAGGTAAGGGGAACACTGAAGCTTTCTTT. It encodes CASSVGKGNTEAFF.

The chain carries TRBV20-1 and TRBJ2-3; possible D gene TRBD1, 5 bases. The CDR3 extends over 13 amino acids. The germline V gene has CDR1 DFQATT and CDR2 SNEGSKA (reference sequence). Deletions cut 5 bases from V and 5 bases from J, with 14 bases between. The CDR3 is CSAALNGQDTQYF. CDR3 in DNA: TGCAGTGCTGCCCTAAACGGACAAGATACGCAGTATTTT.

This clonotype was detected a few times. The chain recombines TRBV11-2 with TRBJ2-3; D remains ambiguous. The CDR3 runs 15 residues. V dropped 1 base and J dropped 0 bases, with 8 bases sitting between them. CDR1 is SGHAT and CDR2 is FQNNGV in the germline V gene. The CDR3 nucleotides are TGTGCCAGCAGCTTAGTGCGCGTGAGCACAGATACGCAGTATTTT. The encoded protein is CASSLVRVSTDTQYF.

This clonotype has more than one count but fewer than ten. The chain has TRBV30 and TRBJ2-3; D unclear. Looked up from germline, CDR1 is GTSNPN and CDR2 is SVGIG (reference sequence). The CDR3 contains 14 residues. V was clipped by 1 base and J by 6 bases, with 14 bases between them. The CDR3 spells CAWSGPGRWDTQYF. The CDR3 DNA follows: TGTGCCTGGAGTGGACCAGGCCGGTGGGATACGCAGTATTTT. Based on the CDR3 plus reference TRBV30 and TRBJ2-3, the full variable domain is SQTIHQWPATLVQPVGSPLSLECTVEGTSNPNLYWYRQAAGRGLQLLFYSVGIGQISSEVPQNLSASRPQDRQFILSSKKLLLSDSGFYLCAWSGPGRWDTQYFGPGTRLTVL.

The chain combines TRBV7-9 with TRBJ1-1, with D possibly TRBD1 on 5 matching bases. V was pared by 7 bases and J by 3 bases, with 12 bases between. Looked up from germline, CDR1 is SEHNR and CDR2 is FQNEAQ (reference sequence). The CDR3 runs 13 residues. CDR3 DNA sequence: TGTGCCAGCACGCCCCGGGGGTACACTGAAGCTTTCTTT. As protein: CASTPRGYTEAFF.

This clonotype has at least ten counts. The chain joins TRBV12-3 or TRBV12-4 to TRBJ2-1; no clear D gene. The CDR3 has 15 amino acids. Trimming took 6 bases from V and 9 from J, leaving 21 bases between them. DNA for the CDR3: TGTGCCAGCAGGAGACTCGGGTCTCTAGGCATTGAGCAGTTCTTC. Translation: CASRRLGSLGIEQFF.

The chain is built from TRBV29-1 and TRBJ2-3; TRBD2 matches at 13 bases. V trimming: 7 bases; J trimming: 9 bases; junction bases outside the gene matches: 7. Germline V lookup: CDR1 SQVTM, CDR2 ANQGSEA. This CDR3 has 13 residues. CDR3 nucleotide sequence: TGCAGCGCCACTAGCGGGGGGGCGGAAACGCAGTATTTT. Translating gives CSATSGGAETQYF.